The clone carrying this T cell receptor (beta chain) was observed a single time. What it recognizes is unknown. A far larger clone is off by one base, so a read error is likely. The sample holds other DNA sequences that translate to the same CDR3. The sample belongs to a study of shared clonotypes between healthy human individuals. Study-level points and caveats: Having only a few donors restricted how much genetic and exposure-history diversity was captured.

Profiling relied on immunoSEQ multiplex PCR, and the TCRdb table lists in-frame clones only, not all of them. Of under 600,000 clones detected, around 80% appear once; the ten largest clones hold more than 10%. The sample comprised PBMCs. The sequence derives from a woman in her thirties or forties in good health. Some clones in this sample may be carry-over from other donors' samples.

The CDR3 is CASNPAGGLTYEQYF. In DNA, the CDR3 is TGTGCCAGTAATCCAGCGGGAGGACTGACATACGAGCAGTACTTC. The chain has TRBV6-5 and TRBJ2-7; 9 nucleotides match TRBD2. CDR3 length equals 15 residues. The germline gives CDR1 MNHEY, CDR2 SVGAGI. Trimming cost V 9 bases and J 4 bases; bases outside gene matches: 13.